These 31 T cell receptor beta chains share one sample of origin, sequenced in a study of early T cells in non-severe SARS-CoV-2 infection. TCRdb analysed the 5' RACE reads with MiXCR anew, one entry per CDR3 protein. The data contain about 40,000 distinct CDR3 sequences, 4.7% of them singletons. Sequencing was performed on whole blood. The receptors were gathered from an adult who was a healthcare worker with PCR-confirmed SARS-CoV-2 infection or an uninfected control (not recorded which).

Ten or more counts support this clonotype. The CDR3 sequence is CASRYDKVPSGANVLTF. As DNA, the CDR3 is TGTGCCAGCAGATATGACAAGGTCCCTTCGGGGGCCAACGTCCTGACTTTC. The chain joins TRBV7-2 to TRBJ2-6; the D is unclear. In germline, CDR1 is SGHTA, CDR2 FQGNSA. This CDR3 is 17 amino acids long. With 6 bases removed from V and 4 bases from J, the gap between germline ends came to 19 bases.

This clonotype was observed at least ten times. J is TRBJ2-3 and V is TRBV20-1, with unresolved D. The CDR3 sequence is 13 residues long. Germline V gene sequence: CDR1 DFQATT, CDR2 SNEGSKA (reference sequence). The DNA of the CDR3 is TGCAGCCCCGGGCTCATAGGCACAGATACGCAGTATTTT. Protein: CSPGLIGTDTQYF.

This clonotype was counted ten times or more. The chain is built from TRBV2 and TRBJ2-2; tentatively, D is TRBD1 (5 bases). The CDR3 is 14 residues long. Trimming cost V 1 base and J 6 bases, with 9 bases left between them. Germline V gene data show CDR1 as SNHLY and CDR2 as FYNNEI. DNA for the CDR3: TGTGCCAGCAGTGAAGGACAGCTCGCCGGGGAGCTGTTTTTT. Translating it yields CASSEGQLAGELFF.

This clonotype was seen many times. CDR3 coding DNA: TGTGCCAGCAGCTTAGGCCGCCCGGGACCTGATAATTCACCCCTCCACTTT. Translated: CASSLGRPGPDNSPLHF. The V and J genes are TRBV7-8 and TRBJ1-6, with D possibly TRBD1 on 5 matching bases. The germline V and J ends were trimmed by 1 base and 5 bases, with 15 bases remaining between them. Germline V gene data show CDR1 as SGHVS and CDR2 as FQNEAQ. The CDR3 is 17 amino acids.

This clonotype was picked up many times. This rearrangement joins TRBV9 to TRBJ2-7; 8 nucleotides align to TRBD1. V lost 0 bases, J lost 1 base, and 3 bases stayed unmatched. CDR3 length equals 15 residues. Germline CDR1 is SGDLS and CDR2 is YYNGEE. The CDR3 coding sequence is TGTGCCAGCAGCGTAGGTCAGGGGGCGTCCTACGAGCAGTACTTC. It encodes CASSVGQGASYEQYF. Looking up the rest from reference TRBV9 and TRBJ2-7 gives the full variable domain: DSGVTQTPKHLITATGQRVTLRCSPRSGDLSVYWYQQSLDQGLQFLIQYYNGEERAKGNILERFSAQQFPDLHSELNLSSLELGDSALYFCASSVGQGASYEQYFGPGTRLTVT.

This clonotype has more than one count but fewer than ten. V is TRBV24-1 and J is TRBJ2-3; 8 bases agree with TRBD2. V was clipped by 2 bases and J by 3 bases; unmatched bases: 3. Looked up from germline, CDR1 is KGHDR and CDR2 is SFDVKD. The CDR3 totals 15 residues. CDR3 coding DNA: TGTGCCACCAGTGATTCGGGGGGGCCGACAGATACGCAGTATTTT. It translates to CATSDSGGPTDTQYF.

Ten or more counts support this clonotype. The chain joins TRBV12-3 or TRBV12-4 to TRBJ2-6; D is perhaps TRBD1 or TRBD2 (5 bases each). With 7 bases removed from V and 0 bases from J, the gap between germline ends came to 10 bases. The CDR3 runs to 15 residues. The CDR3, as DNA: TGTGCCAGCACCGGGGCCGGCTCTGGGGCCAACGTCCTGACTTTC. This gives the protein CASTGAGSGANVLTF.

This chain connects TRBV12-5 to TRBJ1-3; TRBD1 might be the D (5 bases). CDR1 is LGHNT, CDR2 FRNRAP, per germline. The CDR3 is made up of 17 amino acids. Between the trimmed V and J ends, which lost 6 bases and 0 bases, there was a span of 18 bases. CDR3 coding DNA: TGTGCTAGTGGCCCTTACCGGGACGCACACTCTGGAAACACCATATATTTT. Protein product: CASGPYRDAHSGNTIYF.

This clonotype was seen many times. The rearrangement links TRBV7-2 to TRBJ2-3, with D uncertain. The ends were cut back, 5 bases at V and 2 bases at J, with 5 bases in the middle. The germline V gene has CDR1 SGHTA and CDR2 FQGNSA. The CDR3 sequence is 12 residues long. The CDR3: CASSTYTDTQYF. The CDR3 DNA reads as TGTGCCAGCAGCACATACACAGATACGCAGTATTTT.

This clonotype showed up many times. The CDR3 DNA follows: TGTGCCAGCAGTAACTCGGACAGGGTGTACGAGCAGTACTTC. It translates to CASSNSDRVYEQYF. The V gene is TRBV28, the J gene TRBJ2-7, with 8 positions matching TRBD1. V trimming: 5 bases; J trimming: 4 bases; junction bases outside the gene matches: 7. Germline CDR1 MDHEN, CDR2 SYDVKM. The CDR3 has 14 amino acids. The full variable domain, completed using reference TRBV28 and TRBJ2-7, is DVKVTQSSRYLVKRTGEKVFLECVQDMDHENMFWYRQDPGLGLRLIYFSYDVKMKEKGDIPEGYSVSREKKERFSLILESASTNQTSMYLCASSNSDRVYEQYFGPGTRLTVT.

This clonotype was recorded many times. The chain couples TRBV11-1 to TRBJ1-1; D not resolved. Looked up from germline, CDR1 is SGHAT and CDR2 is FQDESV (reference sequence). Trimming took off 1 base at V and 5 bases at J, with 8 bases between the two ends. CDR3 length equals 13 residues. CDR3 loop: CASSLDSGTEAFF. CDR3 DNA sequence: TGTGCCAGCAGCTTAGATTCGGGGACTGAAGCTTTCTTT.

This clonotype was seen repeatedly, ten times or more. The chain's CDR3 is CSVWRQETQYF. In DNA form, the CDR3 reads TGCAGCGTTTGGAGGCAAGAGACCCAGTACTTC. The chain employs TRBV29-1 and TRBJ2-5, with D possibly TRBD2 on 5 matching bases. The germline V gene encodes CDR1 SQVTM and CDR2 ANQGSEA. CDR3 length: 11 residues. The V and J ends lost 5 bases and 2 bases respectively, with 6 bases between them.

The chain joins TRBV12-3 or TRBV12-4 to TRBJ2-2; either TRBD1 or TRBD2 may supply D (6 bases each). This CDR3 comprises 17 residues. V dropped 5 bases and J dropped 8 bases, with 24 bases sitting between them. The CDR3 spells CASSPTGGQGGTGELFF. In nucleotides, the CDR3 is TGTGCCAGCAGTCCAACCGGGGGACAAGGAGGGACGGGGGAGCTGTTTTTT.

The rearrangement links TRBV11-2 to TRBJ1-4; TRBD1 might be the D (6 bases). There are 15 residues in the CDR3. Trimming shortened V by 5 bases and J by 8 bases, and 18 bases separated the two germline ends. Germline CDR1 reads SGHAT; CDR2 reads FQNNGV. In nucleotides, the CDR3 is TGTGCCAGCAGCACGCAATTCGGGGGGCTAGAAAAACTGTTTTTT. Translation: CASSTQFGGLEKLFF.

This clonotype was seen many times. The chain is built from TRBV7-6 and TRBJ2-1, with 7 bases fitting TRBD1. J was trimmed by 7 bases and V by 4 bases; bases with no gene match: 4. Germline loops: CDR1 SGHVS, CDR2 FNYEAQ. This CDR3 is 13 amino acids long. DNA for the CDR3: TGTGCCAGCAGCTATCAACAGGGGAATGAGCAGTTCTTC. It yields the protein CASSYQQGNEQFF.

This clonotype was counted a few times. V usage is TRBV5-1 and J usage is TRBJ2-5; D call uncertain. The length of the CDR3 is 12 residues. From germline, CDR1 is SGHRS and CDR2 YFSETQ. V shed 4 bases and J shed 2 bases, with 6 bases lying between them. The CDR3 spells CASSADQETQYF. DNA for the CDR3: TGCGCCAGCAGCGCAGATCAAGAGACCCAGTACTTC.

The CDR3 sequence: CSAREGTEYEQYF. The CDR3 bases are TGCAGTGCTAGAGAAGGGACGGAATACGAGCAGTACTTC. The V call is TRBV20-1, the J call TRBJ2-7; D assignment may be TRBD1 or TRBD2 (5 bases each). Germline CDR1 reads DFQATT; CDR2 reads SNEGSKA (reference sequence). With 0 bases removed from V and 4 bases from J, the gap between germline ends came to 10 bases. The CDR3 is made up of 13 amino acids.

Many counts were recorded for this clonotype. The rearrangement links TRBV11-2 to TRBJ2-1; 12 bases are shared with TRBD1. CDR1 and CDR2 (germline): SGHAT, FQNNGV. The CDR3 covers 15 residues. J lost 7 bases, V lost 3 bases, and 4 bases had no gene match. The CDR3 loop reads CASSFPGQGANEQFF. The DNA of the CDR3 is TGTGCCAGCAGCTTCCCGGGACAGGGGGCAAATGAGCAGTTCTTC. The full variable domain, rest sourced from reference TRBV11-2 and TRBJ2-1, is EAGVAQSPRYKIIEKRQSVAFWCNPISGHATLYWYQQILGQGPKLLIQFQNNGVVDDSQLPKDRFSAERLKGVDSTLKIQPAKLEDSAVYLCASSFPGQGANEQFFGPGTRLTVL.

This clonotype was detected many times. The chain combines TRBV6-2 or TRBV6-3 with TRBJ2-1; the match to TRBD2 covers 9 bases. Germline CDR1 is MNHEY and CDR2 is SVGEGT. CDR3 length equals 15 residues. Trimming at V came to 6 bases and at J to 12 bases, leaving 15 bases not matched to a gene. The CDR3 region is CASRRWREGPNGQFF. The CDR3 DNA reads TGTGCCAGCAGAAGGTGGCGGGAGGGGCCCAACGGGCAGTTCTTC.

This clonotype was counted ten times or more. The chain joins TRBV20-1 to TRBJ2-1; D gene uncertain. Germline V lookup: CDR1 DFQATT, CDR2 SNEGSKA (reference sequence). The CDR3 length is 14 residues. V was pared by 6 bases and J by 6 bases, with 18 bases between. CDR3 nucleotides: TGCAGTGCCGGGCCCGAAGGACGCGGCAATGAGCAGTTCTTC. This translates into CSAGPEGRGNEQFF.

This clonotype has at least ten counts. J is TRBJ2-1 and V is TRBV7-2; possibly TRBD1 for D (5 bases). The CDR3 is 14 residues long. V lost 5 bases and J 0 bases, leaving 8 bases between the germline ends. The germline gives CDR1 SGHTA, CDR2 FQGNSA. The CDR3 here is CASSLDTSYNEQFF. Written as DNA, the CDR3 is TGTGCCAGCAGCCTGGACACCTCCTACAATGAGCAGTTCTTC. Variable domain in full (rest from reference TRBV7-2 and TRBJ2-1): GAGVSQSPSNKVTEKGKDVELRCDPISGHTALYWYRQSLGQGLEFLIYFQGNSAPDKSGLPSDRFSAERTGGSVSTLTIQRTQQEDSAVYLCASSLDTSYNEQFFGPGTRLTVL.

This clonotype occurred a few times. The CDR3, as DNA: TGTGCCAGCTCACAGAGCTCCTACAATGAGCAGTTCTTC. This gives the protein CASSQSSYNEQFF. J is TRBJ2-1 and V is TRBV18, with D unclear. The V end lost 4 bases, the J end lost 0 bases, and 4 bases lay between the germline ends. Germline CDR1 reads KGHSH; CDR2 reads LQKENI. The CDR3 is 13 amino acids.

The chain recombines TRBV11-2 with TRBJ2-1; no clear D gene. Per the germline V gene, CDR1 is SGHAT and CDR2 is FQNNGV. CDR3 length: 14 amino acids. Trimming removed 5 bases from V and 12 bases from J, with 20 bases in between. Here the CDR3 DNA reads TGTGCCAGCAGCGCCCAAACCCCCAGAGTCCGGCAGTTCTTC. It translates to CASSAQTPRVRQFF.

The V call is TRBV7-2, the J call TRBJ1-1; 7 nucleotides align to TRBD1. After removal of 6 bases from V and 1 base from J, the junction contained 2 bases not matched to a gene. CDR1 and CDR2 (germline): SGHTA, FQGNSA. This CDR3 has 13 amino acids. CDR3 sequence reads: CASRGQTNTEAFF. The CDR3, as DNA: TGTGCCAGCAGGGGACAGACGAACACTGAAGCTTTCTTT.

There are many counts of this clonotype. This sequence joins TRBV25-1 and TRBJ2-2; D unclear. Trimming stripped 6 bases from V and 6 bases from J, with 14 bases between. CDR1 is MGHDK and CDR2 is SYGVNS in the germline V gene. The CDR3 spans 14 residues. The CDR3: CASRPSQDAGELFF. The CDR3 nucleotides read TGTGCCAGCAGGCCCTCTCAGGACGCCGGGGAGCTGTTTTTT.

The rearrangement joins TRBV12-3 or TRBV12-4 to TRBJ1-1, with D unresolved. The CDR3 runs to 11 residues. Trimming left V 6 bases short and J 5 bases short, with 7 bases between. The CDR3 reads CASSLGTEAFF. DNA of the CDR3: TGTGCCAGCAGCCTGGGGACTGAAGCTTTCTTT.

At least ten counts were recorded for this clonotype. This rearrangement joins TRBV7-9 to TRBJ2-2, with 8 bases fitting TRBD1. Germline CDR1 SEHNR, CDR2 FQNEAQ (reference sequence). CDR3 length: 14 amino acids. Trimming cost V 8 bases and J 1 base; bases outside gene matches: 3. This CDR3 is CASPGTGNTGELFF. The CDR3 nucleotides read TGTGCCAGCCCCGGGACAGGGAACACCGGGGAGCTGTTTTTT.

This clonotype was detected ten times or more. J is TRBJ1-2 and V is TRBV7-3; 7 bases fit TRBD1. V was clipped by 5 bases and J by 8 bases; unmatched bases: 14. Germline loops: CDR1 SGHTA, CDR2 FQGTGA. CDR3 length: 15 amino acids. The CDR3 DNA sequence: TGTGCCAGCAGCATGTTACTGACAGGGTATCACGGCTACACCTTC. Amino acids: CASSMLLTGYHGYTF.

The chain combines TRBV6-5 with TRBJ1-4; TRBD1 is a possible D gene (5 bases). Germline lookup yields CDR1 MNHEY and CDR2 SVGAGI. Trimming took off 6 bases at V and 4 bases at J, with 15 bases between the two ends. The CDR3 loop spans 15 amino acids. CDR3 nucleotides: TGTGCCAGCAGGCGAACCGGGACGCTTAATGAAAAACTGTTTTTT. This sequence encodes CASRRTGTLNEKLFF.

This clonotype appeared many times. V usage is TRBV5-1 and J usage is TRBJ2-2; 10 bases map to TRBD2. V trimming: 5 bases; J trimming: 7 bases; junction bases outside the gene matches: 8. This CDR3 spans 15 amino acids. From germline, CDR1 is SGHRS and CDR2 YFSETQ. CDR3 region: CASRDTSGEGGELFF. DNA for the CDR3: TGCGCCAGCAGGGATACTAGCGGGGAAGGCGGGGAGCTGTTTTTT. The entire variable domain, with the rest obtained from reference TRBV5-1 and TRBJ2-2, is as follows: KAGVTQTPRYLIKTRGQQVTLSCSPISGHRSVSWYQQTPGQGLQFLFEYFSETQRNKGNFPGRFSGRQFSNSRSEMNVSTLELGDSALYLCASRDTSGEGGELFFGEGSRLTVL.

This clonotype showed up just a few times. The chain is built from TRBV7-2 and TRBJ1-2; tentative D call: TRBD1 (6 bases). The CDR3 has 16 amino acids. The germline gives CDR1 SGHTA, CDR2 FQGNSA. V lost 1 base to trimming and J lost 4 bases, with 16 bases between them. The CDR3 nucleotides are TGTGCCAGCAGCTTAGGGGGAAGGGGGATCCTCTATGGCTACACCTTC. This translates into CASSLGGRGILYGYTF.